This passage covers 25 T cell receptor beta chains from one sample sequenced in a study of blood T cell repertoires in COVID-19. Clones were read by immunoSEQ multiplex PCR, and TCRdb kept only the in-frame ones, dropping some. This table has about 280,000 clones, about nine tenths appearing once. The sequenced material came from peripheral blood. Every receptor here comes from a woman aged 30 to 39 with COVID-19, enrolled during active disease.

This clone was found once. The J gene is TRBJ1-1, the V gene TRBV24-1; a weak D match, TRBD1 (5 bases). Trimming cost V 7 bases and J 8 bases, with 13 bases left between them. This CDR3 spans 12 amino acids. Germline values: CDR1 KGHDR, CDR2 SFDVKD. CDR3 bases: TGTGCCACCAGCGCCTGGGGACTAGAAGCTTTCTTT. Protein sequence: CATSAWGLEAFF.

The chain is built from TRBV27 and TRBJ2-1, with TRBD2 identical over 7 bases. CDR1 MNHEY and CDR2 SMNVEV come from the germline V gene (reference sequence). The J segment lost 15 bases and the V segment lost 4 bases, leaving 12 bases of the junction unmatched. This CDR3 contains 13 residues. In DNA, the CDR3 is TGTGCCAGCAGTTCGACGAAAGGGAGGGCCAGGTTCTTC. Residues: CASSSTKGRARFF.

This clone occurred many times. The chain couples TRBV7-2 to TRBJ1-3; D is ambiguous. This CDR3 is built from 16 residues. The V end was cut by 0 bases, the J end by 0 bases, with 9 bases between. Germline CDR1 reads SGHTA; CDR2 reads FQGNSA. CDR3 DNA: TGTGCCAGCAGCTTAGCGGGAGCCCCCTCTGGAAACACCATATATTTT. Its translation: CASSLAGAPSGNTIYF.

The chain has TRBV28 and TRBJ1-2; the D is unclear. The length of the CDR3 is 12 residues. Germline loops: CDR1 MDHEN, CDR2 SYDVKM. V lost 3 bases to trimming and J lost 4 bases, with 6 bases between them. This CDR3 is CASSFRLYGYTF. CDR3 in DNA: TGTGCCAGCAGTTTCAGGCTCTATGGCTACACCTTC.

This clone was observed a handful of times. V usage is TRBV18 and J usage is TRBJ1-1; D is uncertain. Trimming removed 5 bases at V and 6 bases at J, with 7 bases between. CDR1 is KGHSH and CDR2 is LQKENI in the germline V gene. The CDR3 is made up of 11 amino acids. CDR3 loop: CASSSGPEAFF. The CDR3 DNA reads as TGTGCCAGCTCATCCGGTCCTGAAGCTTTCTTT.

The V call is TRBV29-1, the J call TRBJ2-7, with TRBD1 identical over 9 bases. J gave up 4 bases and V 6 bases, and 4 bases lay outside the gene matches. Germline V CDR1 and CDR2: SQVTM, ANQGSEA. This CDR3 spans 12 amino acids. CDR3 amino acids: CSVQQGAYEQYF. CDR3 coding DNA: TGCAGCGTCCAACAGGGGGCGTACGAGCAGTACTTC.

The CDR3 nucleotides are TGTGCCAGCGGCGGAGAAGCGGGAGGGCCCTACAATGAGCAGTTCTTC. As protein: CASGGEAGGPYNEQFF. The gene calls are TRBV14 and TRBJ2-1; 10 bases fit TRBD2. Trimming cost V 8 bases and J 2 bases; bases outside gene matches: 9. Germline values: CDR1 SGHDN, CDR2 FVKESK. The CDR3 loop spans 16 amino acids.

Only a few counts were recorded for this clone. The chain employs TRBV18 and TRBJ1-1; TRBD1 matches 8 bases. J gave up 4 bases and V 6 bases, and 7 bases lay outside the gene matches. CDR1 is KGHSH and CDR2 is LQKENI in the germline V gene. The CDR3 length is 14 residues. This CDR3 reads CASSLGQGSTEAFF. The CDR3, as DNA: TGTGCCAGCTCCCTAGGACAGGGTAGCACTGAAGCTTTCTTT.

The chain carries TRBV3-1 (or the pseudogene TRBV3-2) and TRBJ2-5; 11 nucleotides match TRBD1. The germline V gene encodes CDR1 LGHDT and CDR2 YNNKEL (reference sequence). The junction had 12 bases not matched to a gene; V was cut back by 0 bases and J by 0 bases. This CDR3 region has 20 residues. CDR3 nucleotides: TGTGCCAGCAGCCAAGATTTGACGGACAGGGGGCCCCTGTACCAAGAGACCCAGTACTTC. This translates into CASSQDLTDRGPLYQETQYF.

The rearrangement links TRBV30 to TRBJ2-2, with TRBD2 as a possible D gene (6 bases). The CDR3 spans 15 residues. V was clipped by 3 bases and J by 6 bases, with 17 bases between them. Per germline, CDR1 GTSNPN and CDR2 SVGIG (reference sequence). CDR3 DNA: TGTGCCTGGAGGCCGGGACTGACGGCCCCCGGGGAGCTGTTTTTT. Residues: CAWRPGLTAPGELFF.

The chain couples TRBV28 to TRBJ2-7; D ambiguous. Trimming cost V 5 bases and J 4 bases, with 15 bases left between them. The CDR3 is 14 amino acids. Germline V gene lookup returns CDR1 MDHEN and CDR2 SYDVKM. The CDR3 is CASSPTPLTYEQYF. The CDR3 region has the DNA TGTGCCAGCAGTCCCACCCCATTAACTTACGAGCAGTACTTC. Based on the CDR3 plus reference TRBV28 and TRBJ2-7, the full variable domain is DVKVTQSSRYLVKRTGEKVFLECVQDMDHENMFWYRQDPGLGLRLIYFSYDVKMKEKGDIPEGYSVSREKKERFSLILESASTNQTSMYLCASSPTPLTYEQYFGPGTRLTVT.

The chain has TRBV5-1 and TRBJ2-7; the match to TRBD1 covers 8 bases. This CDR3 is built from 13 residues. Germline trimming cut 7 bases from V and 3 bases from J; bases unmatched to any gene: 6. Looked up from germline, CDR1 is SGHRS and CDR2 is YFSETQ. CDR3 residues: CASRTGLDYEQYF. CDR3 DNA sequence: TGCGCCAGCCGGACAGGGCTAGACTACGAGCAGTACTTC.

This clone was seen a handful of times. The rearrangement joins TRBV29-1 to TRBJ2-3; tentative D call: TRBD1 (5 bases). This CDR3 spans 12 amino acids. Trimming pared 6 bases from V and 1 base from J, leaving 8 bases between. Germline CDR1 and CDR2: SQVTM and ANQGSEA. CDR3 coding DNA: TGCAGCGTCTTCAGGGGCACAGATACGCAGTATTTT. Translation gives CSVFRGTDTQYF.

The V call is TRBV30, the J call TRBJ2-7, with TRBD2 identical over 7 bases. Germline CDR1 is GTSNPN and CDR2 is SVGIG (reference sequence). V shed 3 bases and J 1 base; nucleotides not matched to a gene: 3. The CDR3 is 13 amino acids. The DNA of the CDR3 is TGTGCCTGGAGGTGGGGGGGATCCTACGAGCAGTACTTC. This codes for CAWRWGGSYEQYF.

The V and J genes are TRBV27 and TRBJ2-7, with D possibly matching TRBD2 (5 bases). The CDR3 length is 13 residues. CDR1 and CDR2 (germline): MNHEY, SMNVEV (reference sequence). The ends were cut back, 4 bases at V and 3 bases at J, with 10 bases in the middle. The DNA for the CDR3 is TGTGCCAGCAGTTCGCGGACTGGCTACGAGCAGTACTTC. It codes for CASSSRTGYEQYF.

This clone was observed a single time. The V and J genes are TRBV6-6 and TRBJ2-2; 7 bases map to TRBD2. With V trimmed by 5 bases and J by 0 bases, 9 bases remained unmatched. The CDR3 runs to 17 residues. Germline CDR1 MNHNY, CDR2 SVGAGI (reference sequence). The chain's CDR3 is CASSRRVLASNTGELFF. CDR3 in DNA: TGTGCCAGCAGTCGAAGGGTACTAGCGTCGAACACCGGGGAGCTGTTTTTT.

This clone came up once. The chain employs TRBV7-9 and TRBJ2-2, with 16 bases aligning to TRBD2. J lost 6 bases, V lost 4 bases, and 8 bases had no gene match. Germline V lookup: CDR1 SEHNR, CDR2 FQNEAQ (reference sequence). The CDR3 length is 18 residues. The DNA for the CDR3 is TGTGCCAGCAGCTCTCCGGGACTAGCGGGAGGGAAATCCGGGGAGCTGTTTTTT. Translation: CASSSPGLAGGKSGELFF. Supplemented by reference TRBV7-9 and TRBJ2-2, the full variable domain reads DTGVSQNPRHKITKRGQNVTFRCDPISEHNRLYWYRQTLGQGPEFLTYFQNEAQLEKSRLLSDRFSAERPKGSFSTLEIQRTEQGDSAMYLCASSSPGLAGGKSGELFFGEGSRLTVL.

J is TRBJ1-4 and V is TRBV30; TRBD1 aligns across 8 bases. The V gene's germline CDR1 is GTSNPN and CDR2 SVGIG (reference sequence). The length of the CDR3 is 13 residues. J lost 1 base, V lost 5 bases, and 0 bases had no gene match. CDR3 bases: TGTGCCTGGGACAGGGGAACTAATGAAAAACTGTTTTTT. Amino acid sequence: CAWDRGTNEKLFF.

This clone was seen just once. The chain joins TRBV27 to TRBJ2-1, with 7 bases that match TRBD2. With V trimmed by 3 bases and J by 5 bases, 7 bases remained unmatched. The CDR3 has 15 residues. Per germline, CDR1 MNHEY and CDR2 SMNVEV (reference sequence). The CDR3 is CASSFTLAADNEQFF. The CDR3, as DNA: TGTGCCAGCAGTTTCACGCTAGCGGCAGACAATGAGCAGTTCTTC.

This chain uses TRBV19 with TRBJ1-2; D gene ambiguous. This CDR3 region has 14 residues. The V and J ends lost 5 bases and 4 bases respectively, with 14 bases between them. The germline V gene has CDR1 LNHDA and CDR2 SQIVND (reference sequence). The CDR3 loop is CASSRTEDRYGYTF. The CDR3, as DNA: TGTGCCAGTAGTCGGACGGAGGACCGCTATGGCTACACCTTC.

This rearrangement joins TRBV4-1 to TRBJ2-3, with D hard to call. The CDR3 covers 14 residues. The V gene's germline CDR1 is MGHRA and CDR2 YSYEKL. Trimming removed 1 base at V and 5 bases at J, with 10 bases between. CDR3 in amino acids: CASSQVAGIDTQYF. For the CDR3, the DNA is TGCGCCAGCAGCCAAGTCGCCGGTATAGATACGCAGTATTTT.

The gene calls are TRBV2 and TRBJ2-1; perhaps TRBD1 as D (6 bases). Germline CDR1 reads SNHLY; CDR2 reads FYNNEI. The CDR3 has 14 amino acids. Trimming removed 7 bases at V and 6 bases at J, with 16 bases between. The CDR3 bases are TGTGCCAGCATTAGACAGGTGGCGGGCAATGAGCAGTTCTTC. Amino acid sequence: CASIRQVAGNEQFF.

The V and J genes are TRBV19 and TRBJ2-1; D perhaps matches TRBD1 (6 bases). Germline values: CDR1 LNHDA, CDR2 SQIVND (reference sequence). This CDR3 contains 14 residues. Trimming took 3 bases from V and 13 from J, leaving 19 bases between them. CDR3 DNA sequence: TGTGCCAGTAGTATTGGGGGCGGGTCGCTGTATCAGTTCTTC. Its translation is CASSIGGGSLYQFF. The full variable domain, completed using reference TRBV19 and TRBJ2-1, is DGGITQSPKYLFRKEGQNVTLSCEQNLNHDAMYWYRQDPGQGLRLIYYSQIVNDFQKGDIAEGYSVSREKKESFPLTVTSAQKNPTAFYLCASSIGGGSLYQFFGPGTRLTVL.

V usage is TRBV24-1 and J usage is TRBJ2-6; D is ambiguous. CDR1 and CDR2 (germline): KGHDR, SFDVKD. This CDR3 has 14 residues. V dropped 3 bases and J dropped 4 bases, with 6 bases sitting between them. The CDR3 here is CATSDPGGANVLTF. Here the CDR3 DNA reads TGTGCCACCAGTGATCCTGGCGGGGCCAACGTCCTGACTTTC.

The chain combines TRBV4-1 with TRBJ1-5; 8 bases map to TRBD1. The CDR3 consists of 16 residues. J gave up 6 bases and V 1 base, and 8 bases lay outside the gene matches. Germline values: CDR1 MGHRA, CDR2 YSYEKL. In nucleotides, the CDR3 is TGCGCCAGCAGCCAAGGACAGGGGCCAGGGACTCAGCCCCAGCATTTT. This gives the protein CASSQGQGPGTQPQHF.